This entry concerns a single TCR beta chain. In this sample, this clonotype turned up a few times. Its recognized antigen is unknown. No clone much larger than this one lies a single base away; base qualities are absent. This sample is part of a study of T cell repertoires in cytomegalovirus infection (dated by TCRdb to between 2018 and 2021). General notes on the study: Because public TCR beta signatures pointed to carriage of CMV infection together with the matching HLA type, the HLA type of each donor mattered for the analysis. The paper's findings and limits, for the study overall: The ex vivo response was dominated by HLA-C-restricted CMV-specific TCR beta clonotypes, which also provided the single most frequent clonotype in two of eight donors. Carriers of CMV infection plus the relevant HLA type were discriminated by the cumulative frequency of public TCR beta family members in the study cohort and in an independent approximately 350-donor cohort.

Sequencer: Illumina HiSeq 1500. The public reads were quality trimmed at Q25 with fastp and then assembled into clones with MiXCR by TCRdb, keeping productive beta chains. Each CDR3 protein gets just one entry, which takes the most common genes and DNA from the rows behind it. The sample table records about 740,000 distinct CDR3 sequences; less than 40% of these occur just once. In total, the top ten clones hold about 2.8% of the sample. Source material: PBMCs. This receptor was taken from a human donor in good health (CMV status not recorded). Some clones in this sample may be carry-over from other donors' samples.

The CDR3 protein: CASSYLGSGISNQPQHF. The DNA reads TGTGCCAGCAGTTACTTGGGTAGTGGGATAAGCAATCAGCCCCAGCATTTT. The receptor chain draws on TRBV6-6 and TRBJ1-5; the D gene cannot be resolved reliably. CDR1 and CDR2 are drawn from the germline V gene (reference sequence): MNHNY, SVGAGI. From its cysteine to its phenylalanine, the CDR3 spans 17 amino acids. The kept DNA is CDR3 alone, 51 bases in frame from the first base. Between the V and J ends, shortened by 1 base and 1 base respectively, the junction contains 14 bases.